This T cell receptor beta chain was identified during a study of a mutant IDH1 vaccine in newly diagnosed glioma. Looking at the study overall: The treated population exhibited a male proportion of roughly 62%, a female proportion of roughly 40%, and a mean age of about 40 years. Previous care, which was radiotherapy, temozolomide, or both, most often involved both. Findings of the study overall: 80% to 95% of patients showed vaccine-induced immune responses across multiple MHC alleles. Variations in leading peripheral T cell clonotypes appeared to have no connection with pseudoprogression.

Worth noting for this clone: No antigen is known for it.

Time point denoted: baseline, week 1 (first vaccination visit). Stated treatment: pre-vaccination baseline after standard-of-care therapy. CDR1 is KGHSH, CDR2 LQKENI, per germline. This CDR3 comprises 15 residues. Deletions cut 0 bases from V and 8 bases from J, with 13 bases between. Sequenced by immunoSEQ multiplex PCR; TCRdb stores in-frame clones only, minus some. The sample shows tens of thousands of clones, 86% of them seen only once. The sample consisted of PBMCs, taken from a glioma patient treated with radiotherapy, temozolomide or both. The genes are TRBV18 and TRBJ1-4; D is perhaps TRBD1 (6 bases). This sequence was found in a man aged 35 to 55 with glioma. The CDR3 coding sequence is TGTGCCAGCTCACCACCCGGGGGGGCGAGAGAAAAACTGTTTTTT. Translated: CASSPPGGAREKLFF. Full variable domain (outside the CDR3, taken from reference TRBV18 and TRBJ1-4): NAGVMQNPRHLVRRRGQEARLRCSPMKGHSHVYWYRQLPEEGLKFMVYLQKENIIDESGMPKERFSAEFPKEGPSILRIQQVVRGDSAAYFCASSPPGGAREKLFFGSGTQLSVL.